This TCR beta chain was found in a study of blood T cell repertoires in COVID-19. Overall study context: The samples span acute and convalescent COVID-19 from the United States, Italy and Spain.

Profiling relied on immunoSEQ multiplex PCR, and the TCRdb table lists in-frame clones only, not all of them. The table has more than 300,000 clones, around nine tenths seen once. CDR1 SQVTM and CDR2 ANQGSEA come from the germline V gene. V lost 8 bases to trimming and J lost 4 bases, with 14 bases between them. The CDR3 extends over 12 amino acids. This rearrangement joins TRBV29-1 to TRBJ1-1; D not certain. Sequencing was done on a sample of PBMCs or T cells enriched from blood (not recorded which). The TCR was taken from a woman between 25 and 40 years old who had been exposed to COVID-19. The CDR3 protein is CSSNRRGTEAFF. In nucleotides, the CDR3 is TGCAGCTCGAACCGGCGGGGCACTGAAGCTTTCTTT.